The clone carrying this T cell receptor (beta chain) has at least ten counts. The antigen is unknown. Germline V gene lookup returns CDR1 MDHEN and CDR2 SYDVKM. The ends were cut back, 3 bases at V and 9 bases at J, with 15 bases in the middle. The CDR3 runs 13 residues. Amplified TCR beta CDR3 regions came from RNA transcripts. When the TCR CDR3 underwent first-round RT-PCR, the HTBI primer set was used. TCRdb re-derived calls from the multiplex PCR reads in MiXCR, one entry per CDR3 protein. This table holds 500,000 or so distinct CDR3 sequences, 15% to 20% found once. This sample stems from a study of T cells in Graves' hyperthyroidism and ophthalmopathy. Study findings and constraints: Prediction of ophthalmopathy progression came a median around 6 months pre-onset.

PBMCs were sourced from roughly 9.7 ml fresh peripheral blood. The receptor was isolated from a woman in her 30s with Graves' ophthalmopathy. This sequence joins TRBV28 and TRBJ2-7; D is perhaps TRBD1 or TRBD2 (5 bases each). Sequencing was performed on blood. CDR3 loop: CASSFRGPKVQYF. The CDR3 coding sequence is TGTGCCAGCAGTTTCCGGGGCCCTAAAGTGCAGTACTTC.